A selection of T cell receptor beta chains follows, all from one sample in a study of shared clonotypes between healthy human individuals. Using immunoSEQ multiplex PCR, the repertoire was profiled, and TCRdb retains in-frame clones only, with some absent. The data contain about 2.4 million clones, 80% to 95% of them singletons. Sequenced: naive CD4+ T cells from PBMCs. The receptors here all came from a man aged 18 to 30 in good health. Some clones in this sample may be carry-over from other donors' samples. The CDR3 runs from the conserved cysteine through the conserved F or W. D genes are given only for firm matches. Clone size is stated in some rows and not others, as once, few, many or a class when expanded.

>TRBV28|TRBJ2-7|NA|TRBD2
TGTGCCAGCAGCCGTACTAGCGGGAGTTTTCGGAGGGTTAACGAGCAGTACTTC
CASSRTSGSFRRVNEQYF
>TRBV28|TRBJ2-6|NA|NA
TGTGCCAGCAGTTGGGGGGCCTCTGGGGCCAACGTCCTGACTTTC
CASSWGASGANVLTF
>TRBV28|TRBJ2-7|NA|NA
TGTGCCAGCAACGCGGGACATCGGAAGTACGAGCAGTACTTC
CASNAGHRKYEQYF
>TRBV7-2|TRBJ2-5|NA|NA
TGTGCCAGCAGCCCCCGGGACATTGGGGTCAAACAAAGGGAGACCCAGTACTTC
CASSPRDIGVKQRETQYF
>TRBV7-8|TRBJ1-3|NA|NA
TGTGCCAGCAGCGCGGACCGACAGACGATCTCTGGAAACACCATATATTTT
CASSADRQTISGNTIYF
>TRBV5-4|TRBJ2-5|few|NA
TGTGCCAGCAGCAACGGACAGGGAGGGAGCCAAGAGACCCAGTACTTC
CASSNGQGGSQETQYF
>TRBV5-1|TRBJ1-2|NA|TRBD1
TGCGCCAGCAGCTTGGCCATAACAGGGGGCCAAAATGGCTACACCTTC
CASSLAITGGQNGYTF
>TRBV9|TRBJ2-3|NA|NA
TGTGCCAGCAGCGTACTAGATTCCTACACAGATACGCAGTATTTT
CASSVLDSYTDTQYF
>TRBV19|TRBJ2-1|NA|TRBD2
TGTGCCAGTAGTATCCCGGGACTAGCGGGAGAGGGCGATGAGCAGTTCTTC
CASSIPGLAGEGDEQFF
>TRBV7-2|TRBJ2-7|NA|TRBD1
TGTGCCAGCAGCCGGGACAGGGGTTACGAGCAGTACTTC
CASSRDRGYEQYF
>TRBV4-3|TRBJ2-5|NA|TRBD2
TGCGCCAGCAGCCAAGTCGTGGCGGGAGAAGAGACCCAGTACTTC
CASSQVVAGEETQYF
>TRBV28|TRBJ1-2|NA|NA
TGTGCCAGCAGTTCGCCGACAGGAGGGCGAATAGGCGATGGCTACACCTTC
CASSSPTGGRIGDGYTF
>TRBV30|TRBJ2-7|NA|NA
TGTGCCTGGGATTGGGGCTCCTCCTACGAGCAGTACTTC
CAWDWGSSYEQYF
>TRBV5-5|TRBJ1-1|few|NA
TGTGCCAGCAGCTTGCTTGTAGAGGGTACTGAAGCTTTCTTT
CASSLLVEGTEAFF
>TRBV5-8|TRBJ2-4|NA|TRBD2
TGTGCCAGCAGCTTGATTCGGGAGGGCGAAACCAAAAACATTCAGTACTTC
CASSLIREGETKNIQYF
>TRBV7-8|TRBJ1-2|NA|NA
TGTGCCAGCGGAGCAGGAAACTATGGCTACACCTTC
CASGAGNYGYTF
>TRBV7-2|TRBJ2-7|NA|NA
TGTGCCAGCAGATTTGACAGGCCAGGCGCCTACGAGCAGTACTTC
CASRFDRPGAYEQYF
>TRBV7-9|TRBJ2-7|NA|NA
TGTGCCAGCAGCTTAGGACCGACGACCTACGAGCAGTACTTC
CASSLGPTTYEQYF
>TRBV9|TRBJ2-3|NA|TRBD1
TGTGCCAGCAGCCGACGACAGGGCCGGAGCACAGATACGCAGTATTTT
CASSRRQGRSTDTQYF
>TRBV5-8|TRBJ1-1|NA|NA
TGTGCCAGCAGCTTGTGGAAGGGGAGCACTGAAGCTTTCTTT
CASSLWKGSTEAFF
>TRBV29-1|TRBJ2-5|NA|TRBD2
TGCAGCGTTGACCCTTTGGCCACTAGCGGGGGCCAAGAGACCCAGTACTTC
CSVDPLATSGGQETQYF
>TRBV28|TRBJ1-1|NA|NA
TGTGCCAGCAGTTTCCCCGAAGGGGGATCGCCCTCTGAAGCTTTCTTT
CASSFPEGGSPSEAFF